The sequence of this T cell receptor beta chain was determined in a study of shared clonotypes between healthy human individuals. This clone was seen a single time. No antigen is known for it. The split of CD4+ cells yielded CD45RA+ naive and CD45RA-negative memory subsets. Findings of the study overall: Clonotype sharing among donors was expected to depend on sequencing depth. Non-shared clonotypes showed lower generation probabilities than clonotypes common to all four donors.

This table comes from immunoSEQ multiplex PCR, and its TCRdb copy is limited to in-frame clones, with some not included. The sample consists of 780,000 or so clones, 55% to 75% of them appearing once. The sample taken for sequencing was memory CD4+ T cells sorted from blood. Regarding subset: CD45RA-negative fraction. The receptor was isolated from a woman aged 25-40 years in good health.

CDR3 sequence: CASSQDRGEQYF. In nucleotides, the CDR3 is TGTGCCAGCAGCCAAGACCGAGGTGAGCAGTACTTC. The J gene is TRBJ2-7, the V gene TRBV5-4; no clear D. The CDR3 consists of 12 residues. With 4 bases removed from V and 7 bases from J, the gap between germline ends came to 12 bases. Germline V gene sequence: CDR1 SGHNT, CDR2 YYREEE (reference sequence).